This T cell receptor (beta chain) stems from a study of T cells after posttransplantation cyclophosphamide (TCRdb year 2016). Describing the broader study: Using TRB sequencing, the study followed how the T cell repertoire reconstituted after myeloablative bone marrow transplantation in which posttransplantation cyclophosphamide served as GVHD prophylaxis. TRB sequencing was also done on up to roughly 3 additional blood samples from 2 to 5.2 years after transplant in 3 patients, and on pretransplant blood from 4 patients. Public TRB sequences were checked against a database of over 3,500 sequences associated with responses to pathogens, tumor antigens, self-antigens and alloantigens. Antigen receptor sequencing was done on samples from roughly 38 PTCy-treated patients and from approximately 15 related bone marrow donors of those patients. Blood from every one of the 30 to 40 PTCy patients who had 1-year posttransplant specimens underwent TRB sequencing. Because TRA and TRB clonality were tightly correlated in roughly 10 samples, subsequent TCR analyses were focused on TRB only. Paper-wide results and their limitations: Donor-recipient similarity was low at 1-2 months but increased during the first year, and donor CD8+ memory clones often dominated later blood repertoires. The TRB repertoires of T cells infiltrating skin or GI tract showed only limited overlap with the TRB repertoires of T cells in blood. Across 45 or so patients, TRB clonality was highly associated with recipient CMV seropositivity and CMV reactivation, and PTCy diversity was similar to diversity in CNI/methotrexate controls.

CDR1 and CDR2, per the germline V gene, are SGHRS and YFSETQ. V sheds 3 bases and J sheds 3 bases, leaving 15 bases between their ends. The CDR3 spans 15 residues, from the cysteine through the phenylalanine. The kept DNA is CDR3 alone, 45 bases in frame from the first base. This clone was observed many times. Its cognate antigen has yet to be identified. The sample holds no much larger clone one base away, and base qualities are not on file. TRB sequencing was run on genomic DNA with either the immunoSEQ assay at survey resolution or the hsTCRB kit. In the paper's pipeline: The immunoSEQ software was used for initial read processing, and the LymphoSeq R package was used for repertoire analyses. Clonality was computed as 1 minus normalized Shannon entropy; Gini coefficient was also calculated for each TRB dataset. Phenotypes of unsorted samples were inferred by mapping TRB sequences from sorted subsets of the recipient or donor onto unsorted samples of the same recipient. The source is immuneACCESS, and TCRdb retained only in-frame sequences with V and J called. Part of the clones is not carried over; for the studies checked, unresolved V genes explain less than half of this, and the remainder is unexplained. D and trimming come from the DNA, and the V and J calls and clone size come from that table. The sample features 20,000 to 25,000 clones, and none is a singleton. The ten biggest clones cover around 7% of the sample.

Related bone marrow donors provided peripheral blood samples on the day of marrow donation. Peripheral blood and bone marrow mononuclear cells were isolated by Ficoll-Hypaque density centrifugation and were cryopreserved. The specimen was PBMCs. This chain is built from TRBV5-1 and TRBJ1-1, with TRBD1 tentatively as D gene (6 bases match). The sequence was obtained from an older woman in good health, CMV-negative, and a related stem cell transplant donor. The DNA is TGCGCCAGCAGCTGGTATGGACAGTTTGACACTGAAGCTTTCTTT. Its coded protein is CASSWYGQFDTEAFF.